The rows below give T cell receptor beta chains drawn from one sample of a study of early T cells in non-severe SARS-CoV-2 infection. TCRdb processed the 5' RACE reads anew with MiXCR; each CDR3 protein has one entry. The sample contains about 49,000 distinct CDR3 sequences, about 4.2% of which appear only once. Sequencing input: whole blood. The receptors originated from an adult who was a healthcare worker with PCR-confirmed SARS-CoV-2 infection or an uninfected control (not recorded which). CDR3s include the opening cysteine and the closing phenylalanine or tryptophan. A D gene is named only where the DNA matches it firmly. Not every row has a clone size; where given, it reads once, few, many or a size class.

J: TRBJ2-1
size: many
length: 17
D: TRBD1
V: TRBV19
CDR3: CASRLSALGQGYNEQFF
DNA: TGTGCCAGTAGGCTCTCAGCCTTGGGACAGGGATACAATGAGCAGTTCTTC

J: TRBJ2-3
size: many
length: 16
D: TRBD2
V: TRBV7-2
CDR3: CASSSYTSGRTDTQYF
DNA: TGTGCCAGCAGCAGTTACACTAGCGGTCGCACAGATACGCAGTATTTT

J: TRBJ2-7
size: many
length: 14
D: -
V: TRBV6-5
CDR3: CASSRLDGSYEQYF
DNA: TGTGCCAGCAGCCGACTGGACGGCTCCTACGAGCAGTACTTC

J: TRBJ1-2
size: many
length: 14
D: TRBD1
V: TRBV10-2
CDR3: CASSESRQGLGYTF
DNA: TGCGCCAGCAGTGAGTCGAGACAGGGGCTTGGCTACACCTTC

J: TRBJ1-6
size: -
length: 16
D: TRBD1
V: TRBV7-8
CDR3: CASSLVPTGSGSPLHF
DNA: TGTGCCAGCAGCTTAGTTCCGACAGGGTCCGGTTCACCCCTCCACTTT

J: TRBJ2-3
size: many
length: 14
D: -
V: TRBV29-1
CDR3: CSVEDGGSTDTQYF
DNA: TGCAGCGTTGAAGATGGGGGTAGCACAGATACGCAGTATTTT

J: TRBJ2-2
size: few
length: 15
D: -
V: TRBV19
CDR3: CASSRQGSNTGELFF
DNA: TGTGCCAGTAGTCGCCAAGGGTCTAACACCGGGGAGCTGTTTTTT

J: TRBJ2-1
size: many
length: 16
D: TRBD1
V: TRBV9
CDR3: CASSVDGTGGKDEQFF
DNA: TGTGCCAGCAGCGTAGATGGGACAGGGGGTAAGGATGAGCAGTTCTTC

J: TRBJ2-1
size: many
length: 14
D: -
V: TRBV4-1
CDR3: CASSQVDPGRRQFF
DNA: TGCGCCAGCAGCCAAGTAGATCCGGGAAGACGGCAGTTCTTC

J: TRBJ1-3
size: many
length: 14
D: -
V: TRBV5-1
CDR3: CASSAQSSGNTIYF
DNA: TGCGCCAGCAGCGCACAGAGCTCTGGAAACACCATATATTTT

J: TRBJ1-2
size: many
length: 12
D: -
V: TRBV12-3/TRBV12-4
CDR3: CASSSQGYGYTF
DNA: TGTGCCAGCAGTTCACAGGGTTATGGCTACACCTTC

J: TRBJ2-1
size: few
length: 14
D: TRBD2
V: TRBV3-1
CDR3: CASCTSGSHNEQFF
DNA: TGTGCCAGCTGCACTAGCGGGAGCCACAATGAGCAGTTCTTC

J: TRBJ2-1
size: many
length: 13
D: -
V: TRBV10-1
CDR3: CASKSSPGTEQFF
DNA: TGCGCCAGCAAGAGTAGCCCAGGGACTGAGCAGTTCTTC

J: TRBJ2-1
size: many
length: 16
D: TRBD2
V: TRBV28
CDR3: CASSRSQAGVYNEQFF
DNA: TGTGCCAGCAGTAGGAGTCAAGCGGGAGTATACAATGAGCAGTTCTTC

J: TRBJ1-3
size: -
length: 14
D: -
V: TRBV7-9
CDR3: CASSKTKSGNTIYF
DNA: TGTGCCAGCAGCAAGACAAAATCTGGAAACACCATATATTTT

J: TRBJ2-5
size: many
length: 13
D: -
V: TRBV29-1
CDR3: CSVRDPGEETQYF
DNA: TGCAGCGTTCGGGACCCCGGAGAGGAGACCCAGTACTTC

J: TRBJ1-2
size: many
length: 15
D: -
V: TRBV7-8
CDR3: CASSLGPEPDYGYTF
DNA: TGTGCCAGCAGCTTAGGCCCGGAGCCCGACTATGGCTACACCTTC

J: TRBJ2-7
size: many
length: 11
D: -
V: TRBV6-2/TRBV6-3
CDR3: CASKLNYEQYF
DNA: TGTGCCAGCAAGCTTAACTACGAGCAGTACTTC

J: TRBJ2-2
size: many
length: 15
D: -
V: TRBV19
CDR3: CASTSLTGSTGELFF
DNA: TGTGCCAGTACCTCGCTGACAGGTAGCACCGGGGAGCTGTTTTTT

J: TRBJ1-2
size: few
length: 14
D: TRBD1
V: TRBV5-6
CDR3: CASSLGGFAYGYTF
DNA: TGTGCCAGCAGCTTAGGGGGCTTTGCCTATGGCTACACCTTC

J: TRBJ2-3
size: -
length: 11
D: -
V: TRBV6-5
CDR3: CASPLEDTQYF
DNA: TGTGCCAGCCCCCTGGAAGATACGCAGTATTTT

J: TRBJ2-1
size: -
length: 15
D: TRBD2
V: TRBV6-6
CDR3: CASGSTSGRNNEQFF
DNA: TGTGCCAGCGGTTCTACTAGCGGGAGGAACAATGAGCAGTTCTTC

J: TRBJ2-1
size: many
length: 16
D: TRBD2
V: TRBV9
CDR3: CASSTPGLAGGQKQFF
DNA: TGTGCCAGCAGCACGCCGGGACTAGCGGGAGGTCAGAAGCAGTTCTTC

J: TRBJ1-4
size: few
length: 15
D: -
V: TRBV18
CDR3: CASSPPAGSNEKLFF
DNA: TGTGCCAGCTCACCACCAGCGGGCTCCAATGAAAAACTGTTTTTT

J: TRBJ2-4
size: many
length: 16
D: -
V: TRBV19
CDR3: CASSSLRTQAKNIQYF
DNA: TGTGCCAGTAGTTCTCTCCGGACTCAAGCCAAAAACATTCAGTACTTC

J: TRBJ2-7
size: many
length: 14
D: TRBD2
V: TRBV20-1
CDR3: CSARMASGIYEQYF
DNA: TGCAGTGCTAGAATGGCTAGCGGGATCTACGAGCAGTACTTC

J: TRBJ2-3
size: many
length: 13
D: -
V: TRBV10-1
CDR3: CASSPGAIETQYF
DNA: TGCGCCAGCAGTCCCGGGGCCATCGAAACGCAGTATTTT

J: TRBJ2-1
size: many
length: 14
D: -
V: TRBV7-2
CDR3: CASNAGSSYNEQFF
DNA: TGTGCCAGCAACGCCGGGAGCTCCTACAATGAGCAGTTCTTC

J: TRBJ2-2
size: many
length: 16
D: TRBD2
V: TRBV20-1
CDR3: CSARETSGRNTGELFF
DNA: TGCAGTGCTAGAGAAACTAGCGGGAGGAACACCGGGGAGCTGTTTTTT

J: TRBJ2-7
size: many
length: 14
D: -
V: TRBV30
CDR3: CAWSGTGLSYEQYF
DNA: TGTGCCTGGAGTGGAACAGGGCTTTCCTACGAGCAGTACTTC

J: TRBJ2-7
size: many
length: 14
D: TRBD1
V: TRBV6-1
CDR3: CASSGQGEGYEQYF
DNA: TGTGCCAGCAGTGGACAGGGGGAGGGCTACGAGCAGTACTTC

J: TRBJ2-3
size: -
length: 14
D: TRBD1
V: TRBV29-1
CDR3: CSVETTGRTDTQYF
DNA: TGCAGCGTTGAAACGACAGGGCGCACAGATACGCAGTATTTT

J: TRBJ1-6
size: few
length: 16
D: TRBD1
V: TRBV18
CDR3: CASSPRGDRGDSPLHF
DNA: TGTGCCAGCTCACCAAGGGGAGACAGGGGAGATTCACCCCTCCACTTT

J: TRBJ2-1
size: -
length: 13
D: -
V: TRBV19
CDR3: CASSIGRNNEQFF
DNA: TGTGCCAGTAGTATAGGCCGGAACAATGAGCAGTTCTTC

J: TRBJ2-7
size: -
length: 12
D: -
V: TRBV29-1
CDR3: CSVEDSLDEQYF
DNA: TGCAGCGTTGAAGATTCTTTGGACGAGCAGTACTTC

J: TRBJ1-5
size: many
length: 12
D: -
V: TRBV6-6
CDR3: CASSYALQPQHF
DNA: TGTGCCAGCAGTTACGCGCTCCAGCCCCAGCATTTT

J: TRBJ2-7
size: few
length: 14
D: TRBD1
V: TRBV7-9
CDR3: CASSLDTGAYEQYF
DNA: TGTGCCAGCAGCTTAGATACAGGGGCCTACGAGCAGTACTTC

J: TRBJ2-5
size: many
length: 14
D: -
V: TRBV6-2/TRBV6-3
CDR3: CASSYGSRRETQYF
DNA: TGTGCCAGCAGTTACGGGAGTCGAAGAGAGACCCAGTACTTC

J: TRBJ2-7
size: -
length: 14
D: -
V: TRBV2
CDR3: CASLLSGGSYEQYF
DNA: TGTGCCAGCCTCCTATCCGGGGGTTCCTACGAGCAGTACTTC

J: TRBJ2-4
size: many
length: 15
D: -
V: TRBV7-2
CDR3: CASSLGVIGGDIQYF
DNA: TGTGCCAGCAGCTTAGGAGTGATTGGGGGAGACATTCAGTACTTC

J: TRBJ2-2
size: many
length: 14
D: -
V: TRBV4-3
CDR3: CASSQELLGGELFF
DNA: TGCGCCAGCAGCCAAGAACTATTGGGCGGGGAGCTGTTTTTT

J: TRBJ1-4
size: -
length: 15
D: -
V: TRBV7-9
CDR3: CASSSPRAENEKLFF
DNA: TGTGCCAGCAGCTCTCCACGGGCTGAGAATGAAAAACTGTTTTTT

J: TRBJ1-6
size: many
length: 14
D: -
V: TRBV6-1
CDR3: CASSARQKDSPLHF
DNA: TGTGCCAGCAGTGCCCGACAGAAGGATTCACCCCTCCACTTT

J: TRBJ1-2
size: -
length: 13
D: -
V: TRBV5-1
CDR3: CASSGRTSYGYTF
DNA: TGCGCCAGCAGCGGCAGGACCAGCTATGGCTACACCTTC

J: TRBJ2-3
size: many
length: 12
D: -
V: TRBV6-2/TRBV6-3
CDR3: CASSRLPDTQYF
DNA: TGTGCCAGCAGTCGACTACCAGATACGCAGTATTTT

J: TRBJ2-5
size: -
length: 15
D: TRBD1
V: TRBV20-1
CDR3: CSAQSGTGVGETQYF
DNA: TGCAGTGCTCAGAGTGGGACAGGGGTAGGAGAGACCCAGTACTTC

J: TRBJ2-7
size: few
length: 14
D: TRBD1
V: TRBV4-1
CDR3: CASSRTGAPTEQYF
DNA: TGCGCCAGCAGCCGGACAGGGGCCCCCACCGAGCAGTACTTC

J: TRBJ2-1
size: many
length: 14
D: TRBD2
V: TRBV9
CDR3: CASSVAGGVNEQFF
DNA: TGTGCCAGCAGCGTAGCGGGAGGTGTCAATGAGCAGTTCTTC

J: TRBJ2-1
size: many
length: 16
D: -
V: TRBV20-1
CDR3: CSARPGGQSLYNEQFF
DNA: TGCAGTGCTAGACCCGGAGGGCAGTCCCTCTACAATGAGCAGTTCTTC

J: TRBJ2-2
size: many
length: 17
D: TRBD1
V: TRBV5-6
CDR3: CASSLPATGFDTGELFF
DNA: TGTGCCAGCAGCTTGCCGGCGACAGGGTTCGACACCGGGGAGCTGTTTTTT

J: TRBJ2-3
size: many
length: 17
D: -
V: TRBV7-2
CDR3: CASSLVGGGSSTDTQYF
DNA: TGTGCCAGCAGCTTAGTTGGCGGGGGCAGTAGCACAGATACGCAGTATTTT

J: TRBJ2-2
size: many
length: 19
D: TRBD1
V: TRBV20-1
CDR3: CSAIVGQGEERIGTGELFF
DNA: TGCAGTGCCATCGTTGGACAGGGTGAGGAGAGGATAGGCACCGGGGAGCTGTTTTTT

J: TRBJ2-1
size: few
length: 14
D: -
V: TRBV29-1
CDR3: CSVDRGGTYNEQFF
DNA: TGCAGCGTTGACAGGGGAGGGACCTACAATGAGCAGTTCTTC